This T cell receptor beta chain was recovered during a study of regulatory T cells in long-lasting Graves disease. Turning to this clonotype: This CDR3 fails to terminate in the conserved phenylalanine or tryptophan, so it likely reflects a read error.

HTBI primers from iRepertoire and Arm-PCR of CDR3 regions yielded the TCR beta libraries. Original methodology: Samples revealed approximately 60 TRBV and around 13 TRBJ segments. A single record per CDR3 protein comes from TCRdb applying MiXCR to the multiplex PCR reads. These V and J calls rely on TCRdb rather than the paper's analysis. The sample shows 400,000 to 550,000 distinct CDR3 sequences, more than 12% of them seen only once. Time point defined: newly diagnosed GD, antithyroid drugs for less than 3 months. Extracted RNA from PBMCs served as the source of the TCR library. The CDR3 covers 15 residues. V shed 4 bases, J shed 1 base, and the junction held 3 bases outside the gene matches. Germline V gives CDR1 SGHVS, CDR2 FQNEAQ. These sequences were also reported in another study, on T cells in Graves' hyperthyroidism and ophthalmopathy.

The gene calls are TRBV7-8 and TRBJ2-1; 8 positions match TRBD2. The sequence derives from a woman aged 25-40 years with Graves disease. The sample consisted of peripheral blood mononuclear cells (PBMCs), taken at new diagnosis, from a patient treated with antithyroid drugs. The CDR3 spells CASSSLAGSYNEQFC. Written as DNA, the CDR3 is TGTGCCAGCAGCTCTTTAGCGGGGTCCTACAATGAGCAGTTCTGC.